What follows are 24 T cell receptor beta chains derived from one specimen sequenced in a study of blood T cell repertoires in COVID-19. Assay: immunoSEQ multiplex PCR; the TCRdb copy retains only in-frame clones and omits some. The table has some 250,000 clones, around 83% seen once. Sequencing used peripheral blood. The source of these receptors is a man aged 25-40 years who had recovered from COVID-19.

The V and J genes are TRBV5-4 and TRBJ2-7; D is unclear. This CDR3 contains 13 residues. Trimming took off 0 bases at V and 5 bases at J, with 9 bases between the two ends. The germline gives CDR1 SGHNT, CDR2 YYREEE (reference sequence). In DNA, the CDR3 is TGTGCCAGCAGCTTGGGTCCCAGCGACGAGCAGTACGTC. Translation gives CASSLGPSDEQYV.

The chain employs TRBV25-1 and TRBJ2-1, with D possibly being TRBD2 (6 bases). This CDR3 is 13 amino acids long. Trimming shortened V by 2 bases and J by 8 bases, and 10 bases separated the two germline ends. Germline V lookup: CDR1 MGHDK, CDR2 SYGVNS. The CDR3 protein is CASSELWGDEQFF. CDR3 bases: TGTGCCAGCAGTGAACTGTGGGGGGATGAGCAGTTCTTC.

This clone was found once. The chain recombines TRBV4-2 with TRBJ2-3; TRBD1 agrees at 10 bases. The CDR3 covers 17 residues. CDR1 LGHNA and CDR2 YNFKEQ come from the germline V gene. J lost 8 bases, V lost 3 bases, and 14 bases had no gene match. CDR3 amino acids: CASSQEYPGQGKGTQYF. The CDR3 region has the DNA TGTGCCAGCAGCCAGGAGTATCCGGGACAGGGGAAGGGTACGCAGTATTTT.

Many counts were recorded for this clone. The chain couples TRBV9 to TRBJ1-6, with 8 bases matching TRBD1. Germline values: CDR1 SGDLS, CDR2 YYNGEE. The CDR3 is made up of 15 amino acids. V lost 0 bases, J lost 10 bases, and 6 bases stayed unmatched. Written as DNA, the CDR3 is TGTGCCAGCAGCGTAGGGGGACAGGCTTCGTCACCCCTCCACTTT. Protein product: CASSVGGQASSPLHF.

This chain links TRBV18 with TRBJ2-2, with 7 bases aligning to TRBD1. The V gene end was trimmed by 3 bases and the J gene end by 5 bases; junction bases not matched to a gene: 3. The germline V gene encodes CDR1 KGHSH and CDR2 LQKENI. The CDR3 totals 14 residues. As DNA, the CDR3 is TGTGCCAGCTCACCTAGACAGGGAACCGGGGAGCTGTTTTTT. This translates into CASSPRQGTGELFF.

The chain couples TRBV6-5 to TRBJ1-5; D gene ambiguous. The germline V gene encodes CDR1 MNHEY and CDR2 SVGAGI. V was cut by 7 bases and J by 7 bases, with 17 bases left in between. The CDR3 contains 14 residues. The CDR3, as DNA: TGTGCCAGCAAACAGCCCTCCTTATCACAGCCCCAGCATTTT. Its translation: CASKQPSLSQPQHF.

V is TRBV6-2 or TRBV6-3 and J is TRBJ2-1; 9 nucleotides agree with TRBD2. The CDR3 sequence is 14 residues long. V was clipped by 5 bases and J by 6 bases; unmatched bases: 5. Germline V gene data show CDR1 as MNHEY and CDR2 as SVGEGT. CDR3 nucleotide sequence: TGTGCCAGCAGTACCGGACTAGCGTTCAATGAGCAGTTCTTC. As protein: CASSTGLAFNEQFF.

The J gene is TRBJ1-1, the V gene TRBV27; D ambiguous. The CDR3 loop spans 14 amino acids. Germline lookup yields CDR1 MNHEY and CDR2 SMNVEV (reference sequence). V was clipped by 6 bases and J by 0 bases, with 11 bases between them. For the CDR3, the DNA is TGTGCCAGCAGGATTGGCTTCTTGAACACTGAAGCTTTCTTT. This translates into CASRIGFLNTEAFF.

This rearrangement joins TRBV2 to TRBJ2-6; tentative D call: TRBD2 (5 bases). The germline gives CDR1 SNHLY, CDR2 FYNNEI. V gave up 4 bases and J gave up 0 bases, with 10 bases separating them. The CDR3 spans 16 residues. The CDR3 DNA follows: TGTGCCAGCAGTGTGGGAGCTATCTCTGGGGCCAACGTCCTGACTTTC. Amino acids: CASSVGAISGANVLTF.

This chain's CDR3 is CASSNGIPPQTQYF. CDR3 nucleotides: TGTGCCAGTAGTAACGGGATCCCTCCTCAGACCCAGTACTTC. This sequence joins TRBV19 and TRBJ2-5; D possibly corresponds to TRBD2 (5 bases). Looked up from germline, CDR1 is LNHDA and CDR2 is SQIVND (reference sequence). V dropped 4 bases and J dropped 6 bases, with 15 bases sitting between them. The CDR3 extends over 14 amino acids.

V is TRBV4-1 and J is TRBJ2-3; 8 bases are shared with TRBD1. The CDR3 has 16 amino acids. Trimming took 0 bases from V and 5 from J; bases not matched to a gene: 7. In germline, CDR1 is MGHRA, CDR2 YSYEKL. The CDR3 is CASSQDQGANRDTQYF. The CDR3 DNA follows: TGCGCCAGCAGCCAAGATCAGGGGGCTAATAGAGATACGCAGTATTTT.

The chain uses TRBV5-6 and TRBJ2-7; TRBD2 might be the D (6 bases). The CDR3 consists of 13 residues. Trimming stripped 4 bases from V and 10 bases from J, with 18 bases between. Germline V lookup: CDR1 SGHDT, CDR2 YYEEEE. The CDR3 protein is CASSPRLVGTQYF. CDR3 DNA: TGTGCCAGCAGCCCGAGGCTTGTCGGGACTCAGTACTTC.

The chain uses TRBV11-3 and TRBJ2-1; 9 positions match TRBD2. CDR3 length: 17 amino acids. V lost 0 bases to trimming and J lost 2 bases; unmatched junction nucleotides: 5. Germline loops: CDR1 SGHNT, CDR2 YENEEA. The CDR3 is CASSLDLSGGPYNEQFF. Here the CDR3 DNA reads TGTGCCAGCAGCTTAGATCTGAGCGGGGGGCCCTACAATGAGCAGTTCTTC.

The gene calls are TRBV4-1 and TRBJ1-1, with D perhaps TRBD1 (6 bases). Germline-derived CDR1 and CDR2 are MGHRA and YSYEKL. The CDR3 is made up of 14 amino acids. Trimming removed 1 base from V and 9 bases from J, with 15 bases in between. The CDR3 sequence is CASSQAGRGGQAFF. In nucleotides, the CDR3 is TGCGCCAGCAGCCAAGCAGGTCGGGGGGGGCAAGCTTTCTTT.

CDR3 in amino acids: CASSVGGLAGNTIYF. The CDR3 coding sequence is TGTGCCAGCAGCGTAGGGGGGCTTGCTGGAAACACCATATATTTT. The chain uses TRBV9 and TRBJ1-3, with D possibly being TRBD1 (6 bases). The CDR3 spans 15 residues. Trimming cost V 0 bases and J 2 bases, with 9 bases left between them. Looked up from germline, CDR1 is SGDLS and CDR2 is YYNGEE.

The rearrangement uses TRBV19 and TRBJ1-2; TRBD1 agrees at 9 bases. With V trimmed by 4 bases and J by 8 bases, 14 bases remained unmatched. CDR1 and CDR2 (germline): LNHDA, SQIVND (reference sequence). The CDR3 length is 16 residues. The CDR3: CASSTPPGQGLRGYTF. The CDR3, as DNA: TGTGCCAGTAGTACCCCACCGGGACAGGGCTTGAGAGGCTACACCTTC.

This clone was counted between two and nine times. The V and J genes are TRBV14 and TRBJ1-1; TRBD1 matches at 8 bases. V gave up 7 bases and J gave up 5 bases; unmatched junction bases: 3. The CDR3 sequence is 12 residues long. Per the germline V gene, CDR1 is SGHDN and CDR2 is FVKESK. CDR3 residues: CASTRTGTEAFF. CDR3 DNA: TGTGCCAGCACCCGGACAGGGACTGAAGCTTTCTTT.

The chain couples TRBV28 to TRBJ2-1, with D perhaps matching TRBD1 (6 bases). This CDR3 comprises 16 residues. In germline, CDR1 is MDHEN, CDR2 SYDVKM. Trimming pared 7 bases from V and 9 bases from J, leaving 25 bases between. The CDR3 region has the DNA TGTGCCAGCATCAGGACTTCTGGGGGCCTGGAGGTTGAGCAGTTCTTC. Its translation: CASIRTSGGLEVEQFF.

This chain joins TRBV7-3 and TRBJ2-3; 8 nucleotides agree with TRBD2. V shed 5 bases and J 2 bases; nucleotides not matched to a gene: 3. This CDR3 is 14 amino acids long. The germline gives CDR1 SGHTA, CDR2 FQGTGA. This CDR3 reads CASSPGGITDTQYF. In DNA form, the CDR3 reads TGTGCCAGCAGCCCGGGGGGGATCACAGATACGCAGTATTTT.

The CDR3, as DNA: TGTGCCAGCAGTGAAGTGATAGCGGGGGGCGGTGATACGCAGTATTTT. Translation: CASSEVIAGGGDTQYF. The rearrangement joins TRBV2 to TRBJ2-3; 10 nucleotides line up with TRBD2. CDR3 length equals 16 residues. The V and J ends lost 1 base and 6 bases, in that order; junction bases with no gene match: 7. Germline V lookup: CDR1 SNHLY, CDR2 FYNNEI.

The CDR3 coding sequence is TGTGCCAGCAGCTTAGGTCACCAGGAAGAGACCCAGTACTTC. It codes for CASSLGHQEETQYF. V usage is TRBV7-9 and J usage is TRBJ2-5; D is unresolved. The V gene lost 1 base and the J gene lost 3 bases, with 9 bases spanning the gap. CDR3 size: 14 residues. Germline V gives CDR1 SEHNR, CDR2 FQNEAQ (reference sequence).

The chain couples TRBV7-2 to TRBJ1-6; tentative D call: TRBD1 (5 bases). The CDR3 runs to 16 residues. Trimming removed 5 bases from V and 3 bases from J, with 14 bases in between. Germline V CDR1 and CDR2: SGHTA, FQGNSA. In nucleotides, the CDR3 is TGTGCCAGCAGCCGGGAGGGGCTACTCTATAATTCACCCCTCCACTTT. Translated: CASSREGLLYNSPLHF.

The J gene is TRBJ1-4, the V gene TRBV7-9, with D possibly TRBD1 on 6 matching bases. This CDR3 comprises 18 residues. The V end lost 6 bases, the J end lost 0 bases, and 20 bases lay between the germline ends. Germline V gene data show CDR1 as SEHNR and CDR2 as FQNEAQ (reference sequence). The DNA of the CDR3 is TGTGCCAGCAGTCACACGCCGTGGTACAGGGCAACTAATGAAAAACTGTTTTTT. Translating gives CASSHTPWYRATNEKLFF.

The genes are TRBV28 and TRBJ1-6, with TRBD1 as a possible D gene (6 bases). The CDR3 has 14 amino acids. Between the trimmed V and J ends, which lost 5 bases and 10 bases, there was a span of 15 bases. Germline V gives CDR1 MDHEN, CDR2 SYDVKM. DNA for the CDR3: TGTGCCAGCAGTACCACAGGGTTTCGGTCACCCCTCCACTTT. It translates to CASSTTGFRSPLHF.